This entry concerns a single T cell receptor (beta chain). No antigen is known for it. The record originates from a study of identifying expanded T cells in peripheral blood. No infections or other immune events were documented during collection. Study findings and constraints: Over about two and four weeks, about 17 and 20 clones changed, versus roughly 1.1 between replicates. Across healthy donors, higher total template counts meant significantly greater roughly 2-week count variance.

Germline CDR1 SGDLS, CDR2 YYNGEE. Trimming removed 3 bases at V and 4 bases at J, with 16 bases between. The length of the CDR3 is 15 residues. TCRdb's copy holds only in-frame clones and misses some; the assay was immunoSEQ multiplex PCR. This sample yields some 75,000 clones, of which roughly 88% are seen a single time; 3% to 3.5% belongs to the top ten. The sequenced material came from blood. This TCR derives from a person aged 18-69 years in good health. This sequence joins TRBV9 and TRBJ1-1; the D is unclear. Here the CDR3 reads CASSASPLWGTEAFF. The CDR3 coding sequence is TGTGCCAGCAGCGCAAGTCCTCTCTGGGGCACTGAAGCTTTCTTT. The whole variable domain, remainder taken from reference TRBV9 and TRBJ1-1, is DSGVTQTPKHLITATGQRVTLRCSPRSGDLSVYWYQQSLDQGLQFLIQYYNGEERAKGNILERFSAQQFPDLHSELNLSSLELGDSALYFCASSASPLWGTEAFFGQGTRLTVV.